This TCR beta chain was found in a study of radiation and T cells in renal cell carcinoma. Study outcomes and limitations: In blood, top tumor clones expanded by 2 weeks, shrinking by 4. No pretreatment tumor biopsies were available for baseline clonotypes.

Only one count was recorded for this clone. Its specificity is not known. Time point described: baseline pretreatment blood. Treatment denoted: 15 Gy SBRT to primary tumor, nephrectomy 4 weeks later. After SBRT, blood was collected at 2 and 4 weeks, plus baseline. Clear cell pathology was present in this patient's renal cell carcinoma. Data came from immunoSEQ multiplex PCR; TCRdb stores just in-frame clones and leaves some out. This table holds 110,000 to 150,000 clones, around four fifths found once. This TCR was recovered from a woman aged 45-65 years with renal cell carcinoma. The input for sequencing was blood, taken from a patient whose treatment included radiotherapy and nephrectomy.

CDR3 nucleotide sequence: TGCGCCAGCAGCTTCCGCCAGGATAAGAACACTGAAGCTTTCTTT. It specifies CASSFRQDKNTEAFF. The chain recombines TRBV5-1 with TRBJ1-1; D call uncertain. Looked up from germline, CDR1 is SGHRS and CDR2 is YFSETQ. V lost 2 bases and J 1 base, leaving 12 bases between the germline ends. This CDR3 region has 15 residues.